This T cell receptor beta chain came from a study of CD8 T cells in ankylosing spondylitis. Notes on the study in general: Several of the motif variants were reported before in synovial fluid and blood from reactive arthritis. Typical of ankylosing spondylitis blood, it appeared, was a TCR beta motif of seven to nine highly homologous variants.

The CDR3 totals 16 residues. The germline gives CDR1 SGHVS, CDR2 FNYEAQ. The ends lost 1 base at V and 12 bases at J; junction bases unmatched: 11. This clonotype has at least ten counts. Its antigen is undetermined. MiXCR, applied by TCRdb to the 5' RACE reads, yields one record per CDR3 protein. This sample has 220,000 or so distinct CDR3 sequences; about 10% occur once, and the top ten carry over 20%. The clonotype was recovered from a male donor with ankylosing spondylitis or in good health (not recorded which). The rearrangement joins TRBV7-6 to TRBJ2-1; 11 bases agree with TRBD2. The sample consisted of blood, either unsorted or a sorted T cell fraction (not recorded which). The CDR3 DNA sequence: TGTGCCAGCAGCTTAGTCTTCGGGGTTAGCGGGGGGGCGCAGTTCTTC. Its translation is CASSLVFGVSGGAQFF.